This T cell receptor beta chain was found in a study of OX40 agonist ivuxolimab in advanced cancers. The overall study: Patients were treated with intravenous ivuxolimab, dosed at 0.01 to 10 mg/kg and infused every 2 weeks.

Concerning this clone: Its matching antigen is unknown.

Profiling relied on immunoSEQ multiplex PCR, and the TCRdb table lists in-frame clones only, not all of them. Found here are approximately 17,000 clones, about 80% of them singletons; the top ten hold approximately 47%. V lost 7 bases to trimming and J lost 0 bases, with 13 bases between them. From germline, CDR1 is LNHDA and CDR2 SQIVND (reference sequence). The CDR3 runs to 15 residues. Notes on the study in general: The investigators did not determine what antigen specificity the expanded peripheral T cells had.

Specimen: CD4+ or CD8+ T cells sorted from blood, collected in a trial of the OX40 agonist ivuxolimab. The origin of this receptor is an adult with an advanced solid tumor such as melanoma, head and neck, liver or kidney cancer. The chain joins TRBV19 to TRBJ1-3; maybe TRBD1 (6 bases). The CDR3 coding sequence is TGTGCCAGTACCGCGTGGGGGCTCTCTGGAAACACCATATATTTT. Protein product: CASTAWGLSGNTIYF.